The clone carrying this TCR beta chain was counted ten times or more. The antigen is undetermined. The study made its TCR cDNA through 5'RACE template switching. That step introduced a universal primer site along with UMIs. In TCRdb, the 5' RACE reads were re-called with MiXCR into one record per CDR3 protein. The table shows some 250,000 distinct CDR3 sequences, with about 3.7% occurring only once. The data derive from a study of T cells after yellow fever vaccination. The wider study: With SMART-Seq v4 Ultra Low Input, the fractions containing low cell numbers were prepared. Study findings and constraints: The secondary T-cell response peaked on day 5, not day 15, but was weaker. The bulk population could contribute abundant contaminating clonotypes to FACS-sorted repertoires.

V lost 4 bases and J 4 bases, leaving 10 bases between the germline ends. There are 13 residues in the CDR3. Germline assignment: CDR1 SQVTM and CDR2 ANQGSEA. This clonotype originated in a man younger than 35 who received the YFV17D yellow fever vaccine. This chain uses TRBV29-1 with TRBJ1-4, with D possibly being TRBD1 (5 bases). This specimen was PBMCs, taken 15 days after the yellow fever booster vaccination. The CDR3 spells CSVGWGGNEKLFF. The DNA of the CDR3 is TGCAGCGTTGGCTGGGGGGGTAATGAAAAACTGTTTTTT.